This TCR beta chain was profiled in a study of blood T cell repertoires in COVID-19. In the source study's methods: Amplification of reference gene primers provided the estimated nucleated cell counts. The method was immunoSEQ multiplex PCR; TCRdb's version includes in-frame clones alone and lacks a portion of them. D and trimming come from the DNA, and the V and J calls and clone size come from that table. The repertoire includes 200,000 to 250,000 clones, over 80% of them detected once, and roughly 2.7% sits in the top ten. This CDR3 comprises 15 residues. Per germline, CDR1 LNHDA and CDR2 SQIVND (reference sequence). V gave up 5 bases and J gave up 9 bases; unmatched junction bases: 10.

The genes are TRBV19 and TRBJ1-6, with 7 bases identical to TRBD1. This receptor was taken from a man aged 25-40 years with COVID-19, enrolled during active disease. Sequenced sample: peripheral blood. Here the CDR3 DNA reads TGTGCCAGTAGTGCGATCCGGGACAGTACTTCACCCCTCCACTTT. Its protein is CASSAIRDSTSPLHF.